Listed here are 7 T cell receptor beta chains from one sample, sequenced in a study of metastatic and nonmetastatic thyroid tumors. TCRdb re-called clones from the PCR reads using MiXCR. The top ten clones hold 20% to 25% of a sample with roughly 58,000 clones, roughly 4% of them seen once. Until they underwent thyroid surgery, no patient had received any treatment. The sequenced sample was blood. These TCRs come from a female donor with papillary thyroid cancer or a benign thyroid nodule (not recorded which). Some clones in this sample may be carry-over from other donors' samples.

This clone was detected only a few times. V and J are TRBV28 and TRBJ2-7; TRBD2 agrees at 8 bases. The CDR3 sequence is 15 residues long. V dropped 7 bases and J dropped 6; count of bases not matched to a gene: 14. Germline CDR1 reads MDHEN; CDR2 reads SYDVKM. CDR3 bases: TGTGCCAGCACCTCTTCCCCCGGGGGGGGGCGCGAGCAGTACTTC. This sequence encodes CASTSSPGGGREQYF.

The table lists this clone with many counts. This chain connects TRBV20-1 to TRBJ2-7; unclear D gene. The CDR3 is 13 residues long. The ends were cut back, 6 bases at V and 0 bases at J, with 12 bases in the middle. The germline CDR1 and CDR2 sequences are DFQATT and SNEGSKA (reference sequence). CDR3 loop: CSAPATSSYEQYF. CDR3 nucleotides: TGCAGTGCCCCGGCTACCTCCTCCTACGAGCAGTACTTC.

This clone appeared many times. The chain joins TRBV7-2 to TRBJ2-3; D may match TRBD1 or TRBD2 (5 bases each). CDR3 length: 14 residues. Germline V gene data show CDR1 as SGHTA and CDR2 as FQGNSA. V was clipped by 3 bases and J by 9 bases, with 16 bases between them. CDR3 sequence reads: CASSFPGTGWTQYF. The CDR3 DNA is TGTGCCAGCAGCTTCCCGGGGACCGGGTGGACGCAGTATTTT.

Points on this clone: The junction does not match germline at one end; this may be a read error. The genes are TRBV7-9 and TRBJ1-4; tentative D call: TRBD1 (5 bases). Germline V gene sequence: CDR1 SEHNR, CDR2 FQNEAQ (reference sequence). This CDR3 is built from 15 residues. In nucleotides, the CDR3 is TGTGCCAGCAGCTTAGAGGGACTGAACAATGGAAAACTGTTTTTT. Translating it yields CASSLEGLNNGKLFF.

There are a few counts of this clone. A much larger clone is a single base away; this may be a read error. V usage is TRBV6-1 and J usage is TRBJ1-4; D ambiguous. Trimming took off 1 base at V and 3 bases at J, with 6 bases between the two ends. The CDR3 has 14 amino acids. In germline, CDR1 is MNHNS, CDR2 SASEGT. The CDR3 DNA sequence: TGTGCCAGCAGTGAAGTGGGTGCTAATGAAAAACTGTTTTTT. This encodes CASSEVGANEKLFF.

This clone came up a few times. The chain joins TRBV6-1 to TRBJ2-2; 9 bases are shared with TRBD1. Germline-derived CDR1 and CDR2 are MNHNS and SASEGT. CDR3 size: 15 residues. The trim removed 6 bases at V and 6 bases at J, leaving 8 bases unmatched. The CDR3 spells CASRSGTGFPGELFF. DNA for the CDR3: TGTGCCAGCAGGTCCGGGACAGGGTTCCCCGGGGAGCTGTTTTTT.

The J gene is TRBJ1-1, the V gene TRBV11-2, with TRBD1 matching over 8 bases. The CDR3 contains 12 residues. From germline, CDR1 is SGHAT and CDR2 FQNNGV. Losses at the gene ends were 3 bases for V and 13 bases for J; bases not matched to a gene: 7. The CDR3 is CASSLGTGGSFF. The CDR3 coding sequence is TGTGCCAGCAGCTTGGGTACAGGGGGGAGTTTCTTT.